These T cell receptor beta chains were read from a single sample in a study of neurological immune-mediated disorders. TCRdb called the 5' RACE reads again in MiXCR, with one record for every CDR3 protein. The sample yields more than 95,000 distinct CDR3 sequences, 10% to 12% seen once. The source material was PBMCs. Every receptor here comes from a female donor with HTLV-1-associated myelopathy (HAM/TSP). Each CDR3 is given with its conserved first and last residue. Fields, in order: J gene, D gene, clone size, V gene, CDR3 DNA, CDR3 protein. The D gene is left open where the match is weak. The size field is filled for only some rows; it gives once, few, many or a size class.

>TRBJ2-5|.|few|TRBV7-8
TGTGCCAGCAGCAGGTACCAAGAGACCCAGTACTTC
CASSRYQETQYF
>TRBJ1-6|.|many|TRBV4-1
TGCGCCAGCAGCCTCGAGGGGCAGAGCTCCTATAATTCACCCCTCCACTTT
CASSLEGQSSYNSPLHF
>TRBJ2-3|TRBD2|many|TRBV6-6
TGTGCCAGCAGTTTTAGCGGGGGGGCCCCAGATACGCAGTATTTT
CASSFSGGAPDTQYF
>TRBJ2-5|.|many|TRBV7-7
TGTGCCAGCACCGATGGACGGGACCCCCAAGAGACCCAGTACTTC
CASTDGRDPQETQYF
>TRBJ1-2|TRBD1|many|TRBV3-1
TGTGCCAGCAGCCAAGACCCGACAGGGTTTAACTATGGCTACACCTTC
CASSQDPTGFNYGYTF
>TRBJ2-3|TRBD2|.|TRBV20-1
TGCAGTGGTTCGTTGCAGCGGGGGGGCACAGATACGCAGTATTTT
CSGSLQRGGTDTQYF
>TRBJ2-5|.|many|TRBV20-1
TGCAGTGCTAGTAGGTCAGGGCAAGAGACCCAGTACTTC
CSASRSGQETQYF
>TRBJ2-7|.|many|TRBV28
TGTGCCTGGCAGGGTATAAGGAGAAGCGAGCAGTACTTC
CAWQGIRRSEQYF
>TRBJ2-7|.|many|TRBV6-5
TGTGCCAGCAGTTACGGTGAGGGGCTAATCTACGAGCAGTACTTC
CASSYGEGLIYEQYF
>TRBJ1-4|TRBD1|many|TRBV5-1
TGCGCCAGCAGCCCCAGCCCCGACAGGGAAGCGAATGAAAAACTGTTTTTT
CASSPSPDREANEKLFF
>TRBJ2-3|.|.|TRBV12-3/TRBV12-4
TGTGCCAGCAAGGGGACCATCCTGGGTCGTTTTACAGATACGCAGTATTTT
CASKGTILGRFTDTQYF
>TRBJ2-7|.|.|TRBV12-3/TRBV12-4
TGTGCCAGCAGACCAGGCGGGCTTGGGGAGCTGTACTTC
CASRPGGLGELYF
>TRBJ2-2|TRBD2|many|TRBV12-3/TRBV12-4
TGTGCCAGCAGTCCGTGGACTAGCGGGGGGACAGGGAAGACCGGGGAGCTGTTTTTT
CASSPWTSGGTGKTGELFF
>TRBJ2-7|TRBD1|many|TRBV5-5
TGTGCCAGCAGCTTTAGGGACAGGGGCTACGAGCAGTACTTC
CASSFRDRGYEQYF
>TRBJ2-7|.|many|TRBV6-1
TGTGCCAGCAGTGGACCTGGGACGCTGAACGAGCAGTACTTC
CASSGPGTLNEQYF
>TRBJ2-6|.|many|TRBV7-2
TGTGCCAATCAGGTTCCTGGGGCCAACGTCCTGACTTTC
CANQVPGANVLTF
>TRBJ1-4|.|.|TRBV6-5
TGTGTCAGCATTTACTCATCTTGGGGGGACTATGAAAAACTGTTTTTT
CVSIYSSWGDYEKLFF
>TRBJ2-3|.|many|TRBV9
TGTGCCAGCAGCCCAAGAGGAGGATCGACAGATACGCAGTATTTT
CASSPRGGSTDTQYF
>TRBJ2-5|.|many|TRBV6-5
TGTGCCAGCAGTTACTCTATCGGCAGGGGTGTAGAGACCCAGTACTTC
CASSYSIGRGVETQYF
>TRBJ1-2|.|many|TRBV20-1
TGCAGTGCTTCTGGGATCCTCTATGGCTACACCTTC
CSASGILYGYTF
>TRBJ2-1|TRBD2|.|TRBV7-2
TGTGCCAGCAGCTTAGTCGGGGCGTGGGGGGGATCTGAGCAGTTCTTC
CASSLVGAWGGSEQFF
>TRBJ2-1|.|few|TRBV7-3
TGTGCCAGCAGCGCGAACAGAGACAATGAGCAGTTCTTC
CASSANRDNEQFF
>TRBJ1-1|TRBD1|.|TRBV12-3/TRBV12-4
TGTGCCAGCTTCAACAGGGGAAACACTGAAGCTTTCTTT
CASFNRGNTEAFF
>TRBJ2-3|TRBD1|many|TRBV7-8
TGTGCCAGCAGCTTATCAGGGGGCCTTAGCACAGATACGCAGTATTTT
CASSLSGGLSTDTQYF
>TRBJ2-5|TRBD1|.|TRBV4-2
TGTGCCAGCCAAGGGACAGCCAGAACTCAAGAGACCCAGTACTTC
CASQGTARTQETQYF
>TRBJ2-7|.|many|TRBV20-1
TGCAGTGCTAGAGGAAGTGGGCTCACCTACGAGCAGTACTTC
CSARGSGLTYEQYF
>TRBJ2-7|.|many|TRBV12-3/TRBV12-4
TGTGCCACCCCTCGACAGCGCTCCTACGAGCAGTACTTC
CATPRQRSYEQYF
>TRBJ2-2|.|many|TRBV29-1
TGCAGCGTTAGGGGCAACCTTCACACCGGGGAGCTGTTTTTT
CSVRGNLHTGELFF
>TRBJ1-2|.|many|TRBV7-2
TGTGCCAGCAGCCCCCGGAGGTACTGGTATGGCTACACCTTC
CASSPRRYWYGYTF
>TRBJ2-4|.|many|TRBV20-1
TGCAGTGCTAGAGATGTGGACAGCAAGGTAGCCAAAAACATTCAGTACTTC
CSARDVDSKVAKNIQYF
>TRBJ2-7|.|once|TRBV12-3/TRBV12-4
TGTGCCAGCAGCACCAGCCGGGCAACCTACGAGCAGTACTTC
CASSTSRATYEQYF
>TRBJ2-7|.|many|TRBV10-3
TGTGCCATCAGCCCCCTGGGGGGCGCCTACCACGAGCAGTACTTC
CAISPLGGAYHEQYF
>TRBJ2-7|.|many|TRBV4-1
TGCGCCAGCAGCCAACTTCCGGGACTTACGAGCTCCTACGAGCAGTACTTC
CASSQLPGLTSSYEQYF
>TRBJ1-1|TRBD1|many|TRBV20-1
TGCAGTGCTAGATCTGGGACAGGAGGTACTGAAGCTTTCTTT
CSARSGTGGTEAFF
>TRBJ2-3|TRBD2|many|TRBV29-1
TGCAGCGTTGAAGGTGGGGAAGCGGGGGCTACCACAGATACGCAGTATTTT
CSVEGGEAGATTDTQYF
>TRBJ2-2|TRBD2|many|TRBV7-2
TGTGCCAGCAGCCAGCCTCCGGGGGGGCGGAACACCGGGGAGCTGTTTTTT
CASSQPPGGRNTGELFF
>TRBJ2-4|.|many|TRBV20-1
TGCAGTGCGTTTGGGGGCACAGGAGCCAAAAACATTCAGTACTTC
CSAFGGTGAKNIQYF
>TRBJ2-3|.|.|TRBV3-1
TGTGCCAGCAGCCAAGATACCACGGAACAAGTGACGCAGTATTTT
CASSQDTTEQVTQYF
>TRBJ1-1|TRBD1|many|TRBV9
TGTGCCAGCAGCGTAGCTACAGGGGTTAGGTTGAACACTGAAGCTTTCTTT
CASSVATGVRLNTEAFF
>TRBJ2-1|TRBD2|many|TRBV25-1
TGTGCCAGCGGACTAGCGGGAGGCAATGAGCAGTTCTTC
CASGLAGGNEQFF
>TRBJ2-1|TRBD2|many|TRBV20-1
TGCAGTGCTCATACTACTAGCGGGGGGGACAATGAGCATTTCTTC
CSAHTTSGGDNEHFF
>TRBJ2-3|.|.|TRBV7-9
TGTGCCAGCAGCTTATTAGAGGAGAACACAGATACGCAGTATTTT
CASSLLEENTDTQYF
>TRBJ2-3|TRBD1|many|TRBV7-2
TGTGCCAGCAGCTCGGGACAGGGGCAAAATACGCAGTATTTT
CASSSGQGQNTQYF
>TRBJ2-3|.|many|TRBV6-5
TGTGCCAGCAGTACACAGGGAGGAAGCACAGATACGCAGTATTTT
CASSTQGGSTDTQYF
>TRBJ2-7|TRBD1|many|TRBV5-1
TGCGCCAGTACGCTTGGGGGACAGCCCTACGAGCAGTACTTC
CASTLGGQPYEQYF
>TRBJ2-3|TRBD1|.|TRBV18
TGTGTCAGCTCATCAACCGGGACAGGGAGCACAGATACGCAGTATTTT
CVSSSTGTGSTDTQYF
>TRBJ2-2|.|few|TRBV5-8
TGTGCCAGCAGCTTAATCCGAACCGGGGAGCTGTTTTTT
CASSLIRTGELFF
>TRBJ2-7|TRBD1|few|TRBV7-9
TGTGCCAGCAGCTTCATTTCCGGGACAGCATACTACGAGCAGTACTTC
CASSFISGTAYYEQYF
>TRBJ2-6|.|.|TRBV4-2
TGTGCCAGCAGCCAAGTGGCCGGAACCGGGGCCAACGTCCTGACTTTC
CASSQVAGTGANVLTF
>TRBJ2-5|.|.|TRBV20-1
TGCAGTGCTAGAGATAGAGGGATTCGAGAGACCCAGTACTTC
CSARDRGIRETQYF
>TRBJ1-2|TRBD1|many|TRBV5-1
TGCGCCAGCAGCTGGGACAGGGGTGGCGGCTACACCTTC
CASSWDRGGGYTF
>TRBJ2-1|TRBD2|once|TRBV11-2
TGTGCCAGCAGCTTAGGACTAGCGGGACCTAAGTACAATGAGCAGTTCTTC
CASSLGLAGPKYNEQFF
>TRBJ2-7|.|many|TRBV29-1
TGCAGCGTTGAGGGCGGCAGATTAGGGCCTACCTACGAGCAGTACTTC
CSVEGGRLGPTYEQYF
>TRBJ2-6|.|few|TRBV6-2/TRBV6-3
TGTGCCAGCAGTTACCCTACTAGGTACGGGGCCAACGTCCTGACTTTC
CASSYPTRYGANVLTF